What follows are 17 T cell receptor beta chains derived from one specimen sequenced in a study of early T cells in non-severe SARS-CoV-2 infection. TCRdb re-called the 5' RACE reads through MiXCR, storing one row per CDR3 protein. The sample yields 60,000 or so distinct CDR3 sequences, over 10% seen once. The starting material was whole blood, obtained at baseline. These TCRs come from an adult who was a healthcare worker with PCR-confirmed SARS-CoV-2 infection or an uninfected control (not recorded which).

This clonotype was counted at least ten times. J is TRBJ1-2 and V is TRBV5-1, with a weak D call TRBD1 (5 bases). The germline V gene encodes CDR1 SGHRS and CDR2 YFSETQ. Trimming cost V 4 bases and J 8 bases, with 21 bases left between them. The CDR3 extends over 15 amino acids. CDR3 protein: CASSGAGSRVDGYTF. CDR3 sequence (DNA): TGCGCCAGCAGCGGGGCCGGGTCCCGGGTCGACGGCTACACCTTC.

This chain links TRBV7-2 with TRBJ2-3, with D unresolved. CDR1 and CDR2 (germline): SGHTA, FQGNSA. CDR3 length: 15 amino acids. The V end lost 1 base, the J end lost 1 base, and 9 bases lay between the germline ends. The CDR3 DNA sequence: TGTGCCAGCAGCTTAGGGATCATTGGCACAGATACGCAGTATTTT. Protein sequence: CASSLGIIGTDTQYF.

This chain uses TRBV5-1 with TRBJ2-7; 8 bases fit TRBD1. Looked up from germline, CDR1 is SGHRS and CDR2 is YFSETQ. With V trimmed by 3 bases and J by 3 bases, 8 bases remained unmatched. The CDR3 is 15 amino acids. CDR3 bases: TGCGCCAGCAGCTCCAGACAGGGGCCGGGCTACGAGCAGTACTTC. Its protein is CASSSRQGPGYEQYF.

This clonotype was detected many times. The V gene is TRBV20-1, the J gene TRBJ2-3, with D possibly TRBD1 on 5 matching bases. CDR1 and CDR2 from the germline V gene are DFQATT and SNEGSKA (reference sequence). CDR3 length equals 14 residues. V lost 3 bases and J lost 8, with 18 bases in between. As DNA, the CDR3 is TGCAGTGCTAGTCAGGTCAGGGTGTCCGGTACGCAGTATTTT. This sequence encodes CSASQVRVSGTQYF.

This clonotype has more than one count but fewer than ten. The chain has TRBV7-2 and TRBJ1-2; no clear D. V was pared by 5 bases and J by 6 bases, with 19 bases between. Germline CDR1 SGHTA, CDR2 FQGNSA. The CDR3 length is 15 residues. The CDR3 DNA reads as TGTGCCAGCAGCCCTCTTGGAGGTCCCATGGATGGCTACACCTTC. Its translation: CASSPLGGPMDGYTF.

This chain joins TRBV7-2 and TRBJ1-3; a weak D match, TRBD1 (5 bases). CDR1 and CDR2 (germline): SGHTA, FQGNSA. This CDR3 has 16 amino acids. V dropped 6 bases and J dropped 0 bases, with 15 bases sitting between them. CDR3: CASSLQTGLSGNTIYF. CDR3 DNA sequence: TGTGCCAGCAGTCTGCAGACGGGGCTCTCTGGAAACACCATATATTTT.

This clonotype has more than one count but fewer than ten. The CDR3 sequence: CASSLAVGAWEQYF. CDR3 bases: TGCGCCAGCAGCTTGGCCGTGGGGGCGTGGGAGCAGTACTTC. V and J are TRBV5-1 and TRBJ2-7, with D possibly matching TRBD1 (6 bases). The V end lost 0 bases, the J end lost 7 bases, and 14 bases lay between the germline ends. The V gene's germline CDR1 is SGHRS and CDR2 YFSETQ. This CDR3 region has 14 residues.

The gene calls are TRBV10-3 and TRBJ2-1; no clear D gene. This CDR3 is 11 amino acids long. Trimming removed 4 bases at V and 5 bases at J, with 3 bases between. CDR1 is ENHRY, CDR2 SYGVKD, per germline. The CDR3 DNA reads as TGTGCCATCAGTGGGGACAATGAGCAGTTCTTC. Amino acid sequence: CAISGDNEQFF.

This chain uses TRBV2 with TRBJ2-1, with 10 nucleotides matching TRBD2. CDR1 is SNHLY and CDR2 is FYNNEI in the germline V gene. This CDR3 comprises 15 residues. The V and J ends lost 2 bases and 4 bases, in that order; junction bases with no gene match: 2. CDR3 loop: CASSELAGEYNEQFF. Written as DNA, the CDR3 is TGTGCCAGCAGTGAACTAGCGGGAGAATACAATGAGCAGTTCTTC.

The chain has TRBV11-2 and TRBJ2-7; 12 bases line up with TRBD2. Trimming at V came to 1 base and at J to 5 bases, leaving 12 bases not matched to a gene. CDR1 is SGHAT and CDR2 is FQNNGV in the germline V gene. CDR3 length equals 18 residues. The CDR3 spells CASSLVPLRLAGENEQYF. In DNA, the CDR3 is TGTGCCAGCAGCTTAGTCCCCCTAAGACTAGCGGGAGAGAACGAGCAGTACTTC.

The J gene is TRBJ1-2, the V gene TRBV21-1; TRBD1 is taken as the D call from the table, unchecked against the DNA. TRBV21-1 is reported as a pseudogene. This CDR3 has 20 amino acids. CDR3 loop: CASSKWRGRGELAEVYGYTF. In DNA, the CDR3 is TGTGCCAGCAGCAAATGGAGGGGGCGAGGGGAATTGGCCGAGGTCTATGGCTACACCTTC.

CDR3 amino acids: CSTPPQAGETQYF. In DNA, the CDR3 is TGCAGTACGCCCCCCCAGGCGGGAGAGACCCAGTACTTC. J is TRBJ2-5 and V is TRBV20-1; D perhaps matches TRBD2 (5 bases). The germline gives CDR1 DFQATT, CDR2 SNEGSKA (reference sequence). V was cut by 8 bases and J by 4 bases, with 17 bases left in between. The CDR3 runs to 13 residues.

This clonotype was seen more than once but under ten times. The CDR3 here is CASRGQDYSNQPQHF. DNA of the CDR3: TGTGCCTCCCGGGGACAGGATTATAGCAATCAGCCCCAGCATTTT. The gene calls are TRBV6-2 or TRBV6-3 and TRBJ1-5; 8 bases map to TRBD1. The germline gives CDR1 MNHEY, CDR2 SVGEGT. The CDR3 extends over 15 amino acids. J was trimmed by 0 bases and V by 11 bases; bases with no gene match: 9.

This sequence joins TRBV27 and TRBJ2-7, with 8 nucleotides matching TRBD2. The CDR3 runs to 15 residues. The V segment lost 3 bases and the J segment 3 bases; nucleotides outside the gene matches: 7. Per germline, CDR1 MNHEY and CDR2 SMNVEV (reference sequence). The CDR3 here is CASSLSLADIYEQYF. The CDR3 nucleotides read TGTGCCAGCAGTTTGTCACTAGCGGATATCTACGAGCAGTACTTC.

This clonotype was detected only a few times. The genes are TRBV12-3 or TRBV12-4 and TRBJ2-1, with 12 nucleotides matching TRBD2. V shed 1 base, J shed 9 bases, and the junction held 4 bases outside the gene matches. The CDR3 is 15 residues long. The CDR3 DNA sequence: TGTGCCAGCAGTTTAGGACTAGCGGGAGTAAGTGAGCAGTTCTTC. It translates to CASSLGLAGVSEQFF.

The chain carries TRBV6-2 or TRBV6-3 and TRBJ1-5; 11 nucleotides match TRBD1. The V gene end was trimmed by 6 bases and the J gene end by 6 bases; junction bases not matched to a gene: 10. CDR1 MNHEY and CDR2 SVGEGT come from the germline V gene. There are 16 residues in the CDR3. This chain's CDR3 is CASRSRTGGIGQPQHF. CDR3 bases: TGTGCCAGCAGGTCCCGGACAGGGGGCATAGGTCAGCCCCAGCATTTT.

The chain combines TRBV6-2 or TRBV6-3 with TRBJ1-1; D gene ambiguous. Germline V gene data show CDR1 as MNHEY and CDR2 as SVGEGT. The V and J ends lost 4 bases and 4 bases respectively, with 10 bases between them. The CDR3 consists of 13 residues. CDR3 sequence (DNA): TGTGCCAGCAGTTTCTTTTCGGGCACTGAAGCTTTCTTT. Translation: CASSFFSGTEAFF.